This entry describes one T cell receptor beta chain. Its antigen is unidentified. TCRdb called the RT-PCR reads again in MiXCR, with one record for every CDR3 protein. Of about 650,000 distinct CDR3 sequences listed, approximately 15% are singletons. These data belong to a study of response to subunit inactivated influenza vaccine. Overall study findings and caveats: Authors suggested each seasonal influenza vaccination recruits few new T cells.

Germline trimming cut 2 bases from V and 0 bases from J; bases unmatched to any gene: 5. This CDR3 is built from 18 residues. Germline V lookup: CDR1 MDHEN, CDR2 SYDVKM. J is TRBJ2-6 and V is TRBV28; TRBD1 agrees at 9 bases. This sequence originates from a man aged 50 or older who received an inactivated influenza vaccine. The source material was PBMCs from blood, sampled approximately 15 days before vaccination. In DNA, the CDR3 is TGTGCCAGCAGTTTAGTTGGGACAGGGCTCTCTGGGGCCAACGTCCTGACTTTC. Translated: CASSLVGTGLSGANVLTF. Supplemented by reference TRBV28 and TRBJ2-6, the full variable domain reads DVKVTQSSRYLVKRTGEKVFLECVQDMDHENMFWYRQDPGLGLRLIYFSYDVKMKEKGDIPEGYSVSREKKERFSLILESASTNQTSMYLCASSLVGTGLSGANVLTFGAGSRLTVL.